Below, 30 T cell receptor beta chains from the same sample are listed, as sequenced in a study of PD-1 blockade in classical Hodgkin lymphoma. After autologous stem cell transplantation all patients relapsed, and prior brentuximab vedotin exposure differed between cohorts. Method: immunoSEQ multiplex PCR; TCRdb's copy keeps in-frame clones and lacks some. The sample includes roughly 150,000 clones, about 78% of them seen just once. Sample: peripheral blood mononuclear cells (PBMCs), taken before the second cycle of nivolumab. The origin of the receptors is a human donor with classical Hodgkin lymphoma.

V is TRBV2 and J is TRBJ2-3; no definite D call. The germline gives CDR1 SNHLY, CDR2 FYNNEI. CDR3 length: 14 amino acids. The V end was cut by 1 base, the J end by 10 bases, with 15 bases between. CDR3 DNA: TGTGCCAGCAGTGAAGATAACGGCGTCCATGCGCAGTATTTT. It specifies CASSEDNGVHAQYF.

CDR3 nucleotide sequence: TGTGCCTGGAGTGTCTCAGGGGTAGGGATCGAAAAACTGTTTTTT. It translates to CAWSVSGVGIEKLFF. The chain links TRBV30 to TRBJ1-4; weak D call: TRBD1 (6 bases). Trimming stripped 0 bases from V and 8 bases from J, with 16 bases between. CDR1 GTSNPN and CDR2 SVGIG come from the germline V gene (reference sequence). CDR3 length: 15 residues.

This clone was detected only a few times. The chain recombines TRBV5-1 with TRBJ2-1; D not certain. The length of the CDR3 is 16 residues. Per germline, CDR1 SGHRS and CDR2 YFSETQ. With 0 bases removed from V and 4 bases from J, the gap between germline ends came to 14 bases. The CDR3 region is CASSLEAFLGYNEQFF. CDR3 sequence (DNA): TGCGCCAGCAGCTTGGAGGCTTTCCTGGGGTACAATGAGCAGTTCTTC.

The chain couples TRBV18 to TRBJ2-2; weak D call: TRBD1 (6 bases). The CDR3 contains 13 residues. V lost 1 base and J 6 bases, leaving 6 bases between the germline ends. In germline, CDR1 is KGHSH, CDR2 LQKENI. Written as DNA, the CDR3 is TGTGCCAGCTCACCACGGGGGCCCGGGGAGCTGTTTTTT. This encodes CASSPRGPGELFF.

The J gene is TRBJ1-2, the V gene TRBV7-8, with D perhaps matching TRBD1 (5 bases). The V and J ends lost 5 bases and 3 bases respectively, with 10 bases between them. There are 13 residues in the CDR3. The germline V gene encodes CDR1 SGHVS and CDR2 FQNEAQ. DNA for the CDR3: TGTGCCAGCAGCCGGGGGGGGGACTATGGCTACACCTTC. As protein: CASSRGGDYGYTF.

V is TRBV27 and J is TRBJ1-1; a possible D gene is TRBD1 (5 bases). V was trimmed by 3 bases and J by 0 bases, leaving 11 bases between them. The CDR3 has 15 amino acids. Germline lookup yields CDR1 MNHEY and CDR2 SMNVEV (reference sequence). CDR3 DNA: TGTGCCAGCAGTTTTGGTCCAGGGTTGAACACTGAAGCTTTCTTT. It encodes CASSFGPGLNTEAFF.

This chain uses TRBV6-5 with TRBJ1-1; D call uncertain. The CDR3 runs 14 residues. V was clipped by 6 bases and J by 0 bases, with 11 bases between them. Germline V gene sequence: CDR1 MNHEY, CDR2 SVGAGI. The CDR3 DNA reads TGTGCCAGCAGGACCGGACTTGTGAACACTGAAGCTTTCTTT. Protein sequence: CASRTGLVNTEAFF.

This rearrangement joins TRBV25-1 to TRBJ2-7, with D unclear. The length of the CDR3 is 13 residues. CDR1 is MGHDK and CDR2 is SYGVNS in the germline V gene. The V and J ends lost 0 bases and 3 bases respectively, with 6 bases between them. This chain's CDR3 is CASSEYRDYEQYF. The CDR3 region has the DNA TGTGCCAGCAGTGAATATAGAGACTACGAGCAGTACTTC.

The V gene is TRBV7-2, the J gene TRBJ2-3; 7 positions match TRBD1. Trimming removed 5 bases from V and 4 bases from J; junction bases left unmatched: 6. CDR1 and CDR2 (germline): SGHTA, FQGNSA. This CDR3 comprises 14 residues. The CDR3 coding sequence is TGTGCCAGCAGCCAAAACGACAGGGCAGATACGCAGTATTTT. Translating gives CASSQNDRADTQYF.

This chain joins TRBV5-1 and TRBJ2-7, with D possibly matching TRBD1 (7 bases). This CDR3 is 14 amino acids long. Germline-derived CDR1 and CDR2 are SGHRS and YFSETQ. Between the trimmed V and J ends, which lost 0 bases and 7 bases, there was a span of 14 bases. CDR3 loop: CASSLGQGLGEQYF. CDR3 DNA: TGCGCCAGCAGCTTGGGACAGGGACTCGGGGAGCAGTACTTC.

The chain links TRBV5-1 to TRBJ1-4, with 10 bases aligning to TRBD1. Germline loops: CDR1 SGHRS, CDR2 YFSETQ. V lost 0 bases to trimming and J lost 4 bases; unmatched junction nucleotides: 6. The CDR3 consists of 17 residues. The CDR3 protein is CASSLGGGTGVNEKLFF. The CDR3 DNA reads as TGCGCCAGCAGCTTGGGCGGAGGGACAGGGGTTAATGAAAAACTGTTTTTT.

The chain recombines TRBV7-6 with TRBJ2-7; D unresolved. The germline CDR1 and CDR2 sequences are SGHVS and FNYEAQ. The CDR3 spans 14 residues. V was shortened by 1 base and J by 5 bases, with 12 bases between the two germline ends. The DNA for the CDR3 is TGTGCCAGCAGCTTAGTGAGTAGGGTCCACGAGCAGTACTTC. The encoded protein is CASSLVSRVHEQYF.

The chain links TRBV19 to TRBJ1-4, with D unresolved. The V gene lost 3 bases and the J gene lost 6 bases, with 5 bases spanning the gap. This CDR3 is 12 amino acids long. Germline values: CDR1 LNHDA, CDR2 SQIVND (reference sequence). The CDR3 nucleotides read TGTGCCAGTAGTATTAAGGATGAAAAACTGTTTTTT. This sequence encodes CASSIKDEKLFF.

The chain is built from TRBV7-2 and TRBJ2-5; TRBD1 aligns across 7 bases. Trimming at V came to 1 base and at J to 1 base, leaving 3 bases not matched to a gene. There are 15 residues in the CDR3. Germline loops: CDR1 SGHTA, CDR2 FQGNSA. CDR3 loop: CASSLVWDSQETQYF. For the CDR3, the DNA is TGTGCCAGCAGCTTAGTTTGGGACAGCCAAGAGACCCAGTACTTC.

The chain recombines TRBV18 with TRBJ1-2; 8 positions match TRBD1. Germline V gene lookup returns CDR1 KGHSH and CDR2 LQKENI. Losses at the gene ends were 2 bases for V and 1 base for J; bases not matched to a gene: 6. CDR3 length equals 16 residues. The CDR3 bases are TGTGCCAGCTCACCAATCACAGGGGGTTTTAACTATGGCTACACCTTC. Translating it yields CASSPITGGFNYGYTF.

V and J are TRBV4-1 and TRBJ1-2; D is ambiguous. The V gene's germline CDR1 is MGHRA and CDR2 YSYEKL. The CDR3 has 14 amino acids. V was clipped by 3 bases and J by 2 bases, with 10 bases between them. The CDR3 DNA follows: TGCGCCAGCAGCCATACCGGGATGAACTATGGCTACACCTTC. Its protein product is CASSHTGMNYGYTF.

In this sample, this clone turned up a few times. The chain is built from TRBV7-9 and TRBJ2-2; possibly TRBD2 for D (5 bases). This CDR3 region has 13 residues. V was clipped by 3 bases and J by 5 bases, with 7 bases between them. Looked up from germline, CDR1 is SEHNR and CDR2 is FQNEAQ (reference sequence). CDR3 coding DNA: TGTGCCAGCAGCTTCCGGGGTACCGGGGAGCTGTTTTTT. This gives the protein CASSFRGTGELFF.

The rearrangement links TRBV27 to TRBJ1-6, with D tentatively TRBD1 (5 bases). This CDR3 region has 14 residues. Deletions cut 7 bases from V and 6 bases from J, with 13 bases between. Looked up from germline, CDR1 is MNHEY and CDR2 is SMNVEV (reference sequence). The CDR3 here is CASTMGRLNSPLHF. The CDR3 coding sequence is TGTGCCAGCACCATGGGGCGGCTTAATTCACCCCTCCACTTT.

The CDR3, as DNA: TGTGCCAGCAGCTGGTCACTAGTTTTCCAAGAGACCCAGTACTTC. Amino acid sequence: CASSWSLVFQETQYF. The J gene is TRBJ2-5, the V gene TRBV2, with D possibly matching TRBD2 (5 bases). The CDR3 is 15 amino acids. CDR1 is SNHLY, CDR2 FYNNEI, per germline. V lost 6 bases to trimming and J lost 1 base, with 15 bases between them.

The chain couples TRBV7-2 to TRBJ2-7, with D perhaps TRBD2 (6 bases). The CDR3 totals 17 residues. V lost 2 bases and J 1 base, leaving 18 bases between the germline ends. From germline, CDR1 is SGHTA and CDR2 FQGNSA. In DNA, the CDR3 is TGTGCCAGCAGCTTATTTCTGGTACCGGGAGATTCCTACGAGCAGTACTTC. As protein: CASSLFLVPGDSYEQYF.

The V call is TRBV5-1, the J call TRBJ1-1; 7 nucleotides match TRBD1. The germline CDR1 and CDR2 sequences are SGHRS and YFSETQ. V lost 0 bases, J lost 8 bases, and 4 bases stayed unmatched. The CDR3 contains 13 residues. The chain's CDR3 is CASSLVRGEEAFF. The CDR3 nucleotides read TGCGCCAGCAGCTTGGTCAGGGGGGAGGAAGCTTTCTTT.

This clone has only one observation. The J gene is TRBJ2-3, the V gene TRBV19; D remains ambiguous. Per germline, CDR1 LNHDA and CDR2 SQIVND (reference sequence). CDR3 length: 13 amino acids. Trimming stripped 9 bases from V and 4 bases from J, with 14 bases between. The CDR3 sequence: CASRSQDSDTQYF. Written as DNA, the CDR3 is TGTGCCAGCCGGTCCCAAGACTCAGATACGCAGTATTTT.

The CDR3 region is CASKDPLGSGELFF. Here the CDR3 DNA reads TGTGCCAGCAAGGACCCTCTCGGGAGCGGGGAGCTGTTTTTT. The V and J genes are TRBV6-5 and TRBJ2-2, with D possibly matching TRBD2 (6 bases). CDR1 is MNHEY, CDR2 SVGAGI, per germline. This CDR3 spans 14 amino acids. The V end lost 7 bases, the J end lost 7 bases, and 16 bases lay between the germline ends.

The chain uses TRBV6-5 and TRBJ2-1, with D possibly matching TRBD1 (5 bases). Trimming removed 4 bases at V and 0 bases at J, with 10 bases between. This CDR3 contains 15 residues. CDR1 is MNHEY and CDR2 is SVGAGI in the germline V gene. CDR3 loop: CASSSQGDSYNEQFF. CDR3 DNA: TGTGCCAGCAGTTCGCAAGGGGACTCCTACAATGAGCAGTTCTTC.

This chain connects TRBV19 to TRBJ2-3, with D tentatively TRBD1 (6 bases). CDR1 is LNHDA and CDR2 is SQIVND in the germline V gene (reference sequence). Trimming left V 7 bases short and J 2 bases short, with 10 bases between. This CDR3 spans 13 amino acids. The CDR3 protein is CASNREHTDTQYF. The CDR3 nucleotides are TGTGCCAGTAACAGGGAGCACACAGATACGCAGTATTTT.

The chain links TRBV7-9 to TRBJ1-3; D uncertain. The length of the CDR3 is 14 residues. From germline, CDR1 is SEHNR and CDR2 FQNEAQ (reference sequence). Between the trimmed V and J ends, which lost 5 bases and 2 bases, there was a span of 10 bases. The CDR3 nucleotides read TGTGCCAGCAGCAGAACGAACGCTGGAAACACCATATATTTT. Translation gives CASSRTNAGNTIYF. Full variable domain (outside the CDR3, taken from reference TRBV7-9 and TRBJ1-3): DTGVSQNPRHKITKRGQNVTFRCDPISEHNRLYWYRQTLGQGPEFLTYFQNEAQLEKSRLLSDRFSAERPKGSFSTLEIQRTEQGDSAMYLCASSRTNAGNTIYFGEGSWLTVV.

V and J are TRBV11-2 and TRBJ2-6; D not resolved. The CDR3 is 13 residues long. V was clipped by 11 bases and J by 0 bases, with 8 bases between them. Germline lookup yields CDR1 SGHAT and CDR2 FQNNGV. The CDR3 DNA is TGTGCCTCCCGTCTCTCTGGGGCCAACGTCCTGACTTTC. It is translated as CASRLSGANVLTF.

The V gene is TRBV29-1, the J gene TRBJ2-1, with TRBD2 matching over 7 bases. CDR1 and CDR2 from the germline V gene are SQVTM and ANQGSEA. The CDR3 is 16 amino acids. After removal of 1 base from V and 5 bases from J, the junction contained 11 bases not matched to a gene. CDR3 sequence (DNA): TGCAGCGTTGAAGGCGCAGGGAATGGGGGGGACAATGAGCAGTTCTTC. Protein: CSVEGAGNGGDNEQFF.

In this sample, this clone turned up a few times. V gene TRBV18 combines with J gene TRBJ1-5; 9 bases agree with TRBD1. The V gene's germline CDR1 is KGHSH and CDR2 LQKENI. J gave up 2 bases and V 5 bases, and 4 bases lay outside the gene matches. CDR3 length equals 15 residues. The CDR3 bases are TGTGCCAGCTCATCGACAGGGGGAGGCAATCAGCCCCAGCATTTT. Its translation: CASSSTGGGNQPQHF. Full variable domain (rest looked up from reference TRBV18 and TRBJ1-5): NAGVMQNPRHLVRRRGQEARLRCSPMKGHSHVYWYRQLPEEGLKFMVYLQKENIIDESGMPKERFSAEFPKEGPSILRIQQVVRGDSAAYFCASSSTGGGNQPQHFGDGTRLSIL.

This clone was counted a single time. This chain joins TRBV4-2 and TRBJ2-1; D is unresolved. The CDR3 has 14 amino acids. Deletions cut 1 base from V and 4 bases from J, with 8 bases between. Per the germline V gene, CDR1 is LGHNA and CDR2 is YNFKEQ. CDR3 region: CASSQVGVYNEQFF. In nucleotides, the CDR3 is TGTGCCAGCAGCCAAGTGGGTGTTTACAATGAGCAGTTCTTC.